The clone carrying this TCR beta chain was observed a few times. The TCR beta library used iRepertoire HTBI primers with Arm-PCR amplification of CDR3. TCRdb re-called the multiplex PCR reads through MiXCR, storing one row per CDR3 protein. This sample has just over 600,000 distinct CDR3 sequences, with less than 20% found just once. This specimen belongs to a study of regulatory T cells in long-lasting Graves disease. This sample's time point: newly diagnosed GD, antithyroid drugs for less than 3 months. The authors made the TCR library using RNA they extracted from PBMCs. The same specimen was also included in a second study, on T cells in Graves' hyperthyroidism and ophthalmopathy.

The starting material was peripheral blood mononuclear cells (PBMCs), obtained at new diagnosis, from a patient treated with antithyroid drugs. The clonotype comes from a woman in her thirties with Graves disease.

CDR3 bases: TGTGCCAGCTCACAGCAGGGTGGAGAGACCCAGTACTTC. Residues: CASSQQGGETQYF. The rearrangement joins TRBV18 to TRBJ2-5; D is perhaps TRBD1 (5 bases). The V end lost 4 bases, the J end lost 4 bases, and 10 bases lay between the germline ends. CDR3 length: 13 residues. Germline CDR1 is KGHSH and CDR2 is LQKENI.